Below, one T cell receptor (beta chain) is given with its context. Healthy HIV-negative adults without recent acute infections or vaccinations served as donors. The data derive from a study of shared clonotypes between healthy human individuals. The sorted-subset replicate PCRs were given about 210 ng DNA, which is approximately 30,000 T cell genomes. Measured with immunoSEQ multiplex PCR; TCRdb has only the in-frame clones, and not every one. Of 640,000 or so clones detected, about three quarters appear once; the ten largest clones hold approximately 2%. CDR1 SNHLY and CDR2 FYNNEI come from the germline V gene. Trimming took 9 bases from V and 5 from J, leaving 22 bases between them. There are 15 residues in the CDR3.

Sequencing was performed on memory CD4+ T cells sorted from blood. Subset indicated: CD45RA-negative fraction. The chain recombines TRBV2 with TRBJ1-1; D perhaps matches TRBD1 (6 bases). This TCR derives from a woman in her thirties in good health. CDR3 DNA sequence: TGTGCCAGTGCTAGGGGTCATACCAGGGGAACTGAAGCTTTCTTT. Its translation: CASARGHTRGTEAFF.